This T cell receptor beta chain comes out of a study of blood T cell repertoires in COVID-19. Study details: There were acute and convalescent COVID-19 samples, and they came from the United States, Italy and Spain. The analysed material was cDNA or gDNA that came from T cells, B-cell-depleted T cells, or PBMCs.

Germline V gene lookup returns CDR1 SNHLY and CDR2 FYNNEI. Trimming stripped 4 bases from V and 10 bases from J, with 25 bases between. This CDR3 spans 16 amino acids. In the authors' workflow: For nucleated cells, counts were estimated from reference gene primer amplification. Generated by immunoSEQ multiplex PCR, the TCRdb table keeps only in-frame clones and is missing some. Clone size and the V and J calls come from that table; the DNA yielded D and trimming. The sample has roughly 200,000 clones; about 88% are singletons. The chain employs TRBV2 and TRBJ1-1; D might be TRBD1 (5 bases). The source of this sequence is a man aged 70 or older with acute or convalescent COVID-19. The specimen sequenced was peripheral blood. This CDR3 is CASSARPKGWGTGAFF. The CDR3 DNA reads TGTGCCAGCAGTGCCAGACCCAAGGGGTGGGGAACCGGAGCTTTCTTT.